This entry lists 19 T cell receptor beta chains sequenced from one sample in a study of regulatory T cells in long-lasting Graves disease. Sample time point: persistent/refractory GD, antithyroid drugs over 5 years with positive TRAb. RNA extracted from PBMCs served as the sequencing template. Both iRepertoire HTBI primers and Arm-PCR of CDR3 regions were used to build the TCR beta libraries. TCRdb re-called the multiplex PCR reads with MiXCR, one entry per CDR3 protein. The sample lists almost 350,000 distinct CDR3 sequences; roughly a fifth were seen once. Here the sequenced sample was peripheral blood mononuclear cells (PBMCs), taken when the disease was refractory, from a patient treated with antithyroid drugs. All receptors come from a female donor with Graves disease.

Many counts were recorded for this clonotype. The chain links TRBV6-5 to TRBJ2-5, with 7 positions matching TRBD1. Germline V lookup: CDR1 MNHEY, CDR2 SVGAGI. V lost 4 bases, J lost 7 bases, and 18 bases stayed unmatched. The CDR3 runs 17 residues. CDR3 sequence reads: CASSFLRDRLVGGTQYF. Here the CDR3 DNA reads TGTGCCAGCAGTTTCCTCCGGGACAGACTCGTGGGTGGGACCCAGTACTTC.

This clonotype was detected only a few times. The gene calls are TRBV19 and TRBJ2-7, with D possibly matching TRBD1 (6 bases). This CDR3 is 15 amino acids long. The V end was cut by 3 bases, the J end by 6 bases, with 18 bases between. Germline V gene lookup returns CDR1 LNHDA and CDR2 SQIVND (reference sequence). CDR3 bases: TGTGCCAGTAGTATCTCGGACAGCCCCCACCTCGAGCAGTACTTC. Translated: CASSISDSPHLEQYF.

This clonotype was seen repeatedly, ten times or more. V and J are TRBV7-2 and TRBJ1-2; D unclear. CDR1 SGHTA and CDR2 FQGNSA come from the germline V gene. V dropped 1 base and J dropped 9 bases, with 9 bases sitting between them. The CDR3 extends over 12 amino acids. The CDR3 spells CASSLGLESYTF. The CDR3 nucleotides read TGTGCCAGCAGCTTAGGGTTAGAAAGCTACACCTTC.

This clonotype was seen at least ten times. The chain links TRBV28 to TRBJ1-4, with TRBD1 matching 7 bases. This CDR3 is 15 amino acids long. V lost 8 bases and J lost 8; bases outside the gene matches: 14. The germline gives CDR1 MDHEN, CDR2 SYDVKM. DNA of the CDR3: TGTGCCAGCGCCCCATCGACAGGGACGGGGGAAAAACTGTTTTTT. This sequence encodes CASAPSTGTGEKLFF.

In the case of this clonotype: Just one base apart from a much larger clone, this may be a read error. The J gene is TRBJ1-4, the V gene TRBV29-1; D gene unclear. Germline CDR1 and CDR2: SQVTM and ANQGSEA. V was shortened by 7 bases and J by 10 bases, with 19 bases between the two germline ends. The CDR3 extends over 13 amino acids. Here the CDR3 reads CSAALPIGGKLFF. Here the CDR3 DNA reads TGCAGCGCTGCCCTACCGATTGGAGGAAAACTGTTTTTT.

About this clonotype: A much larger clonotype is one base distant, so this may be a read error. The conserved phenylalanine or tryptophan is not found at the CDR3 terminus, so this likely reflects a read error. The chain has TRBV12-5 and TRBJ1-6; TRBD1 aligns across 8 bases. The length of the CDR3 is 14 residues. Germline V gives CDR1 LGHNT, CDR2 FRNRAP. Trimming removed 5 bases from V and 6 bases from J; junction bases left unmatched: 3. In DNA, the CDR3 is TGTGCTAGTGGTCAGGGGGCCGGTAATTCACCCCTCCACCTT. It is translated as CASGQGAGNSPLHL.

This chain uses TRBV4-1 with TRBJ1-6; 8 bases line up with TRBD1. The germline V gene has CDR1 MGHRA and CDR2 YSYEKL. Losses at the gene ends were 4 bases for V and 10 bases for J; bases not matched to a gene: 12. The CDR3 extends over 16 amino acids. Here the CDR3 DNA reads TGCGCCAGCAGCCCTGAACCCCAGGGGGCTCGATCACCCCTCCACTTT. The encoded protein is CASSPEPQGARSPLHF.

This clonotype has ten or more counts. The chain links TRBV2 to TRBJ1-1; D gene uncertain. This CDR3 is 14 amino acids long. Germline CDR1 is SNHLY and CDR2 is FYNNEI. V was pared by 6 bases and J by 8 bases, with 19 bases between. The CDR3 region has the DNA TGTGCCAGCAGAGAAAGAATTACGGCGAGAGAAGCTTTCTTT. Translated, it gives CASRERITAREAFF.

This clonotype came up many times. V is TRBV12-3 or TRBV12-4 and J is TRBJ2-7; D unclear. Deletions cut 1 base from V and 4 bases from J, with 8 bases between. This CDR3 comprises 13 residues. The CDR3 sequence: CASSLDRKYEQYF. CDR3 in DNA: TGTGCCAGCAGTTTAGACAGAAAGTACGAGCAGTACTTC.

The V and J genes are TRBV3-1 and TRBJ1-2, with 12 bases that match TRBD1. Losses at the gene ends were 4 bases for V and 8 bases for J; bases not matched to a gene: 5. There are 14 residues in the CDR3. CDR1 is LGHDT and CDR2 is YNNKEL in the germline V gene (reference sequence). This chain's CDR3 is CASSRGQGAGGYTF. CDR3 in DNA: TGTGCCAGCAGCCGGGGACAGGGGGCAGGAGGCTACACCTTC.

As concerns this clonotype: This may stem from a read error, because a much larger clone lies one nucleotide away. This chain uses TRBV12-3 or TRBV12-4 with TRBJ1-5; no firm D call. The CDR3 sequence is 14 residues long. CDR3 DNA: TGTGCCCGCAGTCCGGAATATAGCAATCAGCCCCAGCATTTT. It encodes CARSPEYSNQPQHF.

This clonotype was counted at least ten times. The chain has TRBV2 and TRBJ1-5, with no clear D. The length of the CDR3 is 13 residues. Germline assignment: CDR1 SNHLY and CDR2 FYNNEI. Trimming removed 0 bases at V and 6 bases at J, with 6 bases between. This chain's CDR3 is CASSEATSQPQHF. The CDR3 DNA sequence: TGTGCCAGCAGTGAAGCTACAAGTCAGCCCCAGCATTTT.

This clonotype appeared many times. This chain links TRBV10-3 with TRBJ2-7, with 7 bases lining up with TRBD1. The germline gives CDR1 ENHRY, CDR2 SYGVKD. Trimming at V came to 6 bases and at J to 4 bases, leaving 9 bases not matched to a gene. The CDR3 length is 14 residues. The CDR3 sequence is CAIRGARGQYEQYF. DNA for the CDR3: TGTGCCATCAGAGGTGCGAGGGGGCAGTACGAGCAGTACTTC.

The CDR3 DNA reads TGTGCCAGCAAAAGTGGCAGGGGAGGCAGCAATCAGCCCCAGCATTTT. Protein: CASKSGRGGSNQPQHF. This rearrangement joins TRBV6-1 to TRBJ1-5; tentative D call: TRBD1 (6 bases). The CDR3 runs 16 residues. Looked up from germline, CDR1 is MNHNS and CDR2 is SASEGT. Trimming stripped 7 bases from V and 1 base from J, with 17 bases between.

The J gene is TRBJ1-1, the V gene TRBV9, with TRBD1 identical over 7 bases. Per germline, CDR1 SGDLS and CDR2 YYNGEE. Trimming took 3 bases from V and 5 from J; bases not matched to a gene: 10. This CDR3 is built from 15 residues. CDR3 residues: CASSGGRQGWTEAFF. Here the CDR3 DNA reads TGTGCCAGCAGCGGCGGGAGACAGGGTTGGACTGAAGCTTTCTTT.

This clonotype was counted at least ten times. This chain connects TRBV28 to TRBJ2-7; tentative D call: TRBD1 (5 bases). V was cut by 4 bases and J by 6 bases, with 10 bases left in between. The CDR3 consists of 12 residues. Germline-derived CDR1 and CDR2 are MDHEN and SYDVKM. CDR3 protein: CASSSWQGEQYF. In nucleotides, the CDR3 is TGTGCCAGCAGTTCTTGGCAGGGCGAGCAGTACTTC.

V gene TRBV10-2 combines with J gene TRBJ1-6; 7 bases map to TRBD1. This CDR3 comprises 13 residues. Germline V gene lookup returns CDR1 WSHSY and CDR2 SAAADI. The V gene end was trimmed by 6 bases and the J gene end by 6 bases; junction bases not matched to a gene: 2. DNA for the CDR3: TGCGCCAGCAGGGGACAGAGTAATTCACCCCTCCACTTT. Encoded protein: CASRGQSNSPLHF.

This clonotype came up many times. The CDR3 loop is CASSSPPGPGANVLTF. CDR3 DNA sequence: TGTGCCAGCAGTTCGCCTCCAGGGCCCGGGGCCAACGTCCTGACTTTC. The V gene is TRBV28, the J gene TRBJ2-6; perhaps TRBD1 as D (5 bases). CDR3 size: 16 residues. V lost 4 bases and J lost 4, with 14 bases in between. Germline V CDR1 and CDR2: MDHEN, SYDVKM.

A word on this clonotype: A read error may be the cause here, since a much bigger clone is one base away. The V and J genes are TRBV6-5 and TRBJ1-1; D gene unclear. The CDR3 extends over 14 amino acids. Germline CDR1 and CDR2: MNHEY and SVGAGI. Deletions cut 1 base from V and 6 bases from J, with 12 bases between. The CDR3 nucleotides read TGTGCCAGCAGTTACTTGGAGAAGAGGGCTGAAGCTTTCTTT. Encoded protein: CASSYLEKRAEAFF.